The 13 T cell receptor beta chains below were found in one sample sequenced in a study of blood T cell repertoires in COVID-19. The protocol was immunoSEQ multiplex PCR, while the TCRdb copy is restricted to in-frame clones and leaves out a portion. Of roughly 250,000 clones listed, around nine tenths are singletons. The specimen was PBMCs or T cells enriched from blood (not recorded which). Every receptor here comes from a woman aged 45-65 years who had recovered from COVID-19.

The genes are TRBV7-2 and TRBJ2-7; tentatively, D is TRBD2 (6 bases). Per germline, CDR1 SGHTA and CDR2 FQGNSA. This CDR3 spans 14 amino acids. Deletions cut 3 bases from V and 3 bases from J, with 12 bases between. CDR3 in DNA: TGTGCCAGCAGCTTTATAGCGGAGGGCTACGAGCAGTACTTC. This codes for CASSFIAEGYEQYF.

The chain uses TRBV6-5 and TRBJ1-1, with D possibly TRBD1 on 6 matching bases. Trimming stripped 6 bases from V and 3 bases from J, with 17 bases between. Germline V CDR1 and CDR2: MNHEY, SVGAGI. The CDR3 spans 15 residues. This CDR3 is CASRYRTGKDTEAFF. DNA for the CDR3: TGTGCCAGCAGATATCGAACAGGGAAAGACACTGAAGCTTTCTTT.

This clone was seen a single time. The chain is built from TRBV7-8 and TRBJ2-1, with D hard to call. The germline V gene encodes CDR1 SGHVS and CDR2 FQNEAQ. This CDR3 has 14 amino acids. Between the trimmed V and J ends, which lost 1 base and 10 bases, there was a span of 14 bases. CDR3 amino acids: CASSLEVNIGEQFF. For the CDR3, the DNA is TGTGCCAGCAGCTTAGAAGTGAACATCGGGGAGCAGTTCTTC. The complete variable domain, with remaining parts taken from reference TRBV7-8 and TRBJ2-1, reads GAGVSQSPRYKVAKRGQDVALRCDPISGHVSLFWYQQALGQGPEFLTYFQNEAQLDKSGLPSDRFFAERPEGSVSTLKIQRTQQEDSAVYLCASSLEVNIGEQFFGPGTRLTVL.

This chain uses TRBV5-1 with TRBJ2-5, with TRBD1 identical over 9 bases. CDR1 is SGHRS and CDR2 is YFSETQ in the germline V gene. CDR3 length equals 14 residues. V trimming: 3 bases; J trimming: 5 bases; junction bases outside the gene matches: 5. CDR3: CASSWTGAEETQYF. Here the CDR3 DNA reads TGCGCCAGCAGCTGGACAGGGGCGGAGGAGACCCAGTACTTC.

The gene calls are TRBV5-1 and TRBJ2-2; TRBD2 matches 7 bases. CDR1 and CDR2 (germline): SGHRS, YFSETQ. V lost 4 bases and J lost 7; bases outside the gene matches: 10. CDR3 length: 15 residues. CDR3 nucleotides: TGCGCCAGCAGCAGGAGCGGAAGGGAGGGCGGGGAGCTGTTTTTT. As protein: CASSRSGREGGELFF.

The chain couples TRBV4-3 to TRBJ1-4, with TRBD1 as a possible D gene (6 bases). V shed 5 bases and J shed 8 bases, with 18 bases lying between them. The CDR3 spans 15 residues. Germline values: CDR1 LGHNA, CDR2 YSLEER. The CDR3, as DNA: TGCGCCAGCAGCGCCACCTCCGGGACAATAGAAAAACTGTTTTTT. It yields the protein CASSATSGTIEKLFF.

This clone has a single count. The chain employs TRBV6-5 and TRBJ2-7, with 7 bases matching TRBD1. With V trimmed by 6 bases and J by 4 bases, 9 bases remained unmatched. The CDR3 has 14 residues. The germline gives CDR1 MNHEY, CDR2 SVGAGI. The CDR3 loop is CASRVTGLWYEQYF. The CDR3 DNA sequence: TGTGCCAGCAGGGTGACAGGGTTATGGTACGAGCAGTACTTC.

The chain employs TRBV28 and TRBJ1-6; TRBD1 might be the D (6 bases). From germline, CDR1 is MDHEN and CDR2 SYDVKM. The CDR3 is made up of 17 amino acids. Between the trimmed V and J ends, which lost 6 bases and 9 bases, there was a span of 24 bases. CDR3 bases: TGTGCCAGCAGAAGCCCCGGACAGCCCAATGGTGGTTCACCCCTCCACTTT. Its translation: CASRSPGQPNGGSPLHF.

In this sample, this clone turned up once. V is TRBV6-5 and J is TRBJ1-6; weak D call: TRBD1 (5 bases). The CDR3 totals 12 residues. V was clipped by 7 bases and J by 6 bases, with 7 bases between them. From germline, CDR1 is MNHEY and CDR2 SVGAGI. CDR3 residues: CASTGFNSPLHF. The CDR3 DNA reads TGTGCCAGCACAGGGTTTAATTCACCCCTCCACTTT.

The chain is built from TRBV7-2 and TRBJ2-7, with D perhaps matching TRBD1 (5 bases). The V end was cut by 5 bases, the J end by 2 bases, with 13 bases between. CDR1 is SGHTA and CDR2 is FQGNSA in the germline V gene. This CDR3 has 14 amino acids. The CDR3 DNA sequence: TGTGCCAGCAGCCGCGACAGAGGTACCTACGAGCAGTACTTC. This gives the protein CASSRDRGTYEQYF.

This chain joins TRBV6-6 and TRBJ2-2; 7 nucleotides agree with TRBD1. The CDR3 runs to 16 residues. J gave up 3 bases and V 5 bases, and 9 bases lay outside the gene matches. Germline V lookup: CDR1 MNHNY, CDR2 SVGAGI (reference sequence). The CDR3 reads CASSPTGTEDTGELFF. CDR3 DNA: TGTGCCAGCAGTCCGACCGGGACAGAGGACACCGGGGAGCTGTTTTTT.

The CDR3 region is CASSLASPRDFTDTQYF. For the CDR3, the DNA is TGTGCCAGCAGTCTAGCGAGCCCGCGAGATTTTACAGATACGCAGTATTTT. The V call is TRBV27, the J call TRBJ2-3; possibly TRBD2 for D (6 bases). This CDR3 has 17 residues. Trimming removed 5 bases at V and 3 bases at J, with 21 bases between. Germline V gives CDR1 MNHEY, CDR2 SMNVEV (reference sequence).

The rearrangement links TRBV27 to TRBJ2-7; 12 bases map to TRBD2. The CDR3 is 14 residues long. The junction had 5 bases not matched to a gene; V was cut back by 7 bases and J by 4 bases. Germline-derived CDR1 and CDR2 are MNHEY and SMNVEV (reference sequence). The CDR3 coding sequence is TGTGCCAGCACCCGGCTAGCGGGAGGGTACGAGCAGTACTTC. Amino acid sequence: CASTRLAGGYEQYF.